This passage covers 22 T cell receptor beta chains from one sample sequenced in a study of tumor-infiltrating lymphocytes in primary liver carcinoma (dated by TCRdb to about 2017). Reads for this sample came from an Illumina HiSeq 2500. TCRbeta-specific cDNA was reverse-transcribed from roughly 500 ng total RNA using a constant-region primer and ProtoScript II reverse transcriptase. Three nested multiplex PCR rounds, following a slightly modified ARM-PCR procedure, were used to build the TCRbeta libraries. Multiplex TRBV1-TRBV30 forward primers and a Cbeta reverse primer were used in the first two PCR rounds, each of which was run for about 10 cycles. TCRdb ran its own pipeline on the public reads, namely fastp trimming at Q25 and MiXCR clone calling, and kept in-frame beta chains. Under each unique CDR3 protein, matching rows form one entry showing the most common genes and DNA. Here the sample has approximately 310,000 distinct CDR3 sequences; 55% to 65% occur a single time. Roughly 9% of the sample is held by the ten biggest clonotypes.

Blood RNA was extracted from unsorted whole blood with TRIzol reagent; germline DNA came from the DNeasy Blood & Tissue kit. Material: peripheral blood. These receptors all stem from a man aged 35-49 years with primary liver carcinoma and hepatitis B virus infection.

A word on this clonotype: The conserved phenylalanine or tryptophan normally closing the CDR3 is absent here, so this likely arose from a read error. The DNA is left out, because the CDR3 cannot be placed on it with certainty; the CDR3 is given as TCRdb lists it. The rearrangement links TRBV29-1 to TRBJ2-5; whether TRBD1, the table's D call, matches the DNA was not checked. The CDR3 totals 15 residues, both ends included. CDR1 and CDR2 from the germline V gene are SQVTM and ANQGSEA. CDR3 sequence: CSVEPDRGRQEIEYS.

Regarding this clonotype: A read error is possible here, since a much larger clone lies one base away. The chain employs TRBV6-1 and TRBJ2-2, with D hard to call. Trimming stripped 8 bases from V and 7 bases from J, with 17 bases between. The CDR3 sequence is 14 residues long. Looked up from germline, CDR1 is MNHNS and CDR2 is SASEGT. CDR3 DNA: TGTGCCAGCCTACCTTGGGTGTCCATCGGGGAGCTGTTTTTT. This translates into CASLPWVSIGELFF.

This clonotype has only one observation. A much larger clone differs by one base, so this may be a read error. A read error is likely, as this CDR3 ends without the conserved phenylalanine or tryptophan. The rearrangement uses TRBV14 and TRBJ1-2; no definite D call. Germline CDR1 SGHDN, CDR2 FVKESK. Trimming took off 4 bases at V and 5 bases at J, with 8 bases between the two ends. The CDR3 is made up of 12 amino acids. The CDR3 region has the DNA TGTGCCAGCAGCCGCGACAATTATGGCTACACCTCC. Translating it yields CASSRDNYGYTS.

Concerning this clonotype: One end of the junction varies from germline; a read error may be responsible. The chain uses TRBV4-1 and TRBJ2-1; D gene ambiguous. The CDR3 extends over 14 amino acids. Germline assignment: CDR1 MGHRA and CDR2 YSYEKL. In DNA form, the CDR3 reads TGCGCCAACAGCCAAGTTCGGGCAGGAAATGAGCACTTCTTC. As protein: CANSQVRAGNEHFF.

The sample holds one count of this clonotype. One junction end disagrees with the germline gene, perhaps due to a read error. CDR3 amino acids: CASSVEVERDRYPGANVLAF. The CDR3 coding sequence is TGTGCCAGCAGCGTCGAGGTAGAGCGGGACAGGTACCCGGGAGCCAACGTCCTGGCTTTC. The V and J genes are TRBV11-2 and TRBJ2-6; tentative D call: TRBD1 (8 bases). The CDR3 has 20 residues. The germline V gene encodes CDR1 SGHAT and CDR2 FQNNGV.

This clonotype was observed at least ten times. This rearrangement joins TRBV29-1 to TRBJ2-5; perhaps TRBD2 as D (5 bases). Trimming stripped 7 bases from V and 5 bases from J, with 14 bases between. The CDR3 contains 12 residues. Germline CDR1 and CDR2: SQVTM and ANQGSEA. The CDR3 protein is CSATPSIETQYF. As DNA, the CDR3 is TGCAGCGCCACCCCTAGCATTGAGACCCAGTACTTC.

In its sample, this clonotype was seen many times. Germline is not matched at one junction end, which may reflect a read error. The chain joins TRBV6-1 to TRBJ2-7; D may be TRBD2 (6 bases). The germline V gene encodes CDR1 MNHNS and CDR2 SASEGT. The CDR3 spans 12 residues. The CDR3 coding sequence is TGTGCCAGCAGGGAAGGGACTGGAAAGCAGTACTTC. Translated: CASREGTGKQYF.

With respect to this clonotype: This may be a read error: a much more frequent sequence differs by one nucleotide. The gene calls are TRBV10-3 and TRBJ1-6; D uncertain. This CDR3 is built from 12 residues. Per the germline V gene, CDR1 is ENHRY and CDR2 is SYGVKD. In DNA, the CDR3 is TGTGCCGTCAGTGAGTCTCTCGGTCCCCTCCACTTT. Translated: CAVSESLGPLHF.

Details on this clonotype: A clone one base away is much larger, so this may be a read error. The chain joins TRBV12-3 or TRBV12-4 to TRBJ2-3, with D uncertain. The V gene lost 4 bases and the J gene lost 3 bases, with 8 bases spanning the gap. This CDR3 contains 13 residues. DNA for the CDR3: TGTGCCAGCAGTTCTCGGATGACAGATACGCAGTATTTT. It translates to CASSSRMTDTQYF.

The chain recombines TRBV6-1 with TRBJ2-1, with 11 bases identical to TRBD2. The J segment lost 4 bases and the V segment lost 5 bases, leaving 4 bases of the junction unmatched. Germline V gene lookup returns CDR1 MNHNS and CDR2 SASEGT. CDR3 length equals 15 residues. This CDR3 is CASSTWTSGYNEQFF. The DNA of the CDR3 is TGTGCCAGCAGTACCTGGACTAGCGGGTACAATGAGCAGTTCTTC.

The table lists this clonotype with a few counts. This chain uses TRBV7-9 with TRBJ1-1; D uncertain. The CDR3 runs 10 residues. Deletions cut 4 bases from V and 11 bases from J, with 8 bases between. Germline values: CDR1 SEHNR, CDR2 FQNEAQ (reference sequence). DNA for the CDR3: TGTGCCAGCAGCTACTTAGACGCTTTCTTT. It translates to CASSYLDAFF.

This chain uses TRBV29-1 with TRBJ2-1, with 14 nucleotides matching TRBD2. The CDR3 covers 15 residues. V gave up 6 bases and J gave up 3 bases; unmatched junction bases: 4. Germline CDR1 SQVTM, CDR2 ANQGSEA. Here the CDR3 reads CSVGLAGVCYNEQFF. Written as DNA, the CDR3 is TGCAGCGTGGGACTAGCGGGAGTGTGCTACAATGAGCAGTTCTTC.

Worth noting for this clonotype: One end of the junction does not line up with germline, which may come from a read error. The chain carries TRBV5-8 and TRBJ2-4; D is possibly TRBD2 (7 bases). The CDR3 spans 13 residues. Germline lookup yields CDR1 SGHTS and CDR2 YDEGEE. The DNA for the CDR3 is TGTGCCAACAGCTCCCTGGGAGGGGGCATTCAGTACTTC. Translation gives CANSSLGGGIQYF.

At least ten counts were recorded for this clonotype. The chain combines TRBV6-1 with TRBJ2-1; the D is unclear. The germline gives CDR1 MNHNS, CDR2 SASEGT. The CDR3 totals 10 residues. V was shortened by 6 bases and J by 3 bases, with 0 bases between the two germline ends. The CDR3 reads CASSYNEQFF. In DNA form, the CDR3 reads TGTGCCAGCAGCTACAATGAGCAGTTCTTC.

V and J are TRBV30 and TRBJ2-5, with D possibly matching TRBD2 (6 bases). The germline gives CDR1 GTSNPN, CDR2 SVGIG (reference sequence). This CDR3 contains 14 residues. V was clipped by 3 bases and J by 5 bases, with 16 bases between them. The CDR3 DNA reads as TGTGCCTGGAGGGGACGGGGGTCGAGGGAGACCCAGTACTTC. Amino acid sequence: CAWRGRGSRETQYF.

Turning to this clonotype: One junction end does not reproduce the germline sequence, and a read error may be involved. The chain joins TRBV6-5 to TRBJ2-7; 7 bases map to TRBD1. Germline lookup yields CDR1 MNHEY and CDR2 SVGAGI. The CDR3 runs to 16 residues. The CDR3 region is CVSSLLGAGGSGEQYF. The CDR3 coding sequence is TGTGTCAGCAGTCTACTGGGGGCAGGGGGATCGGGCGAGCAGTACTTC.

The table lists this clonotype with many counts. J is TRBJ1-4 and V is TRBV4-3, with D perhaps matching TRBD1 (5 bases). The germline V gene encodes CDR1 LGHNA and CDR2 YSLEER. Trimming stripped 0 bases from V and 6 bases from J, with 8 bases between. The CDR3 consists of 14 residues. The CDR3 DNA reads TGCGCCAGCAGCCAAGAGGGCAGGGATGAAAAACTGTTTTTT. It specifies CASSQEGRDEKLFF.

In this sample, this clonotype turned up a few times. The genes are TRBV5-8 and TRBJ2-7; D gene uncertain. This CDR3 has 11 residues. V was pared by 1 base and J by 7 bases, with 6 bases between. Germline values: CDR1 SGHTS, CDR2 YDEGEE. The CDR3 DNA follows: TGTGCCAGCAGCTTGCGAGGAGAGCAGTACTTC. Translation: CASSLRGEQYF.

To note about this clonotype: A much larger clone lies a single base off, so this may be a read error. This chain uses TRBV6-1 with TRBJ2-1; 7 bases align to TRBD2. The CDR3 has 16 amino acids. Germline V lookup: CDR1 MNHNS, CDR2 SASEGT. V was clipped by 6 bases and J by 2 bases; unmatched bases: 10. This chain's CDR3 is CASSPGLEGTYNEQFF. The CDR3 DNA is TGTGCCAGCAGCCCAGGACTAGAGGGAACCTACAATGAGCAGTTCTTC.

Worth noting for this clonotype: This may arise from a read error, as a much more abundant clone is one base away. The rearrangement links TRBV10-1 to TRBJ2-7, with no clear D. With 3 bases removed from V and 2 bases from J, the gap between germline ends came to 17 bases. Germline CDR1 and CDR2: WNHNN and SYGVQD (reference sequence). This CDR3 is built from 16 residues. The CDR3 here is CASSDLRTALTYEQYF. DNA for the CDR3: TGCGCCAGCAGTGACTTGAGGACCGCTCTCACCTACGAGCAGTACTTC.

The sample holds many counts of this clonotype. The chain couples TRBV5-1 to TRBJ1-5, with TRBD1 identical over 8 bases. This CDR3 is 13 amino acids long. Germline CDR1 and CDR2: SGHRS and YFSETQ. With V trimmed by 4 bases and J by 7 bases, 4 bases remained unmatched. The CDR3 reads CASSATGDQPQHF. The CDR3 DNA follows: TGCGCCAGCAGCGCGACAGGGGACCAGCCCCAGCATTTT.

The V gene is TRBV5-4, the J gene TRBJ1-1, with D possibly TRBD1 on 5 matching bases. The germline V and J ends were trimmed by 6 bases and 5 bases, with 14 bases remaining between them. The germline CDR1 and CDR2 sequences are SGHNT and YYREEE (reference sequence). This CDR3 contains 13 residues. The CDR3 is CASTSSGGTEAFF. In DNA form, the CDR3 reads TGTGCCAGCACCTCCTCTGGGGGGACTGAAGCTTTCTTT.